These 28 T cell receptor beta chains originate from one sample sequenced in a study of molecular identifiers for immune sequencing clone quantification. Each CDR3 protein is one row after TCRdb ran MiXCR on the PCR reads. The data show approximately 550,000 distinct CDR3 sequences, roughly 25% seen once. Sequenced input: naive CD8+ T cells from blood, with Jurkat cell RNA spiked in. The subset here: FACS-sorted CD8+CD4-CCR7+CD45RA+ naive T cells. These receptor sequences come from a human donor in good health. Some libraries in this study had Jurkat cell RNA spiked in.

This chain connects TRBV12-3 or TRBV12-4 to TRBJ2-2; 10 bases map to TRBD1. This CDR3 is built from 15 residues. With V trimmed by 3 bases and J by 6 bases, 4 bases remained unmatched. CDR3 bases: TGTGCCAGCAGTTTTATAGACAGGGGGCCCGGGGAGCTGTTTTTT. The encoded protein is CASSFIDRGPGELFF.

A remark on this clonotype: A much larger clone sits a single nucleotide away, making a read error possible. The V gene is TRBV7-9, the J gene TRBJ1-1; 8 bases fit TRBD1. The CDR3 spans 15 residues. V lost 6 bases and J lost 0; bases outside the gene matches: 6. Germline V gene lookup returns CDR1 SEHNR and CDR2 FQNEAQ (reference sequence). The CDR3 region is CASSKPTGVNTEAFF. Written as DNA, the CDR3 is TGTGCCAGCAGTAAACCGACAGGGGTGAACACTGAAGCTTTCTTT.

As to this clonotype: A much larger clone sits a single nucleotide away, making a read error possible. The genes are TRBV25-1 and TRBJ2-7; possible D gene TRBD1, 6 bases. The CDR3 contains 16 residues. The V end lost 11 bases, the J end lost 0 bases, and 23 bases lay between the germline ends. The germline V gene encodes CDR1 MGHDK and CDR2 SYGVNS. CDR3 protein: CAGPRSRTESSYEQYF. The DNA of the CDR3 is TGTGCCGGCCCGCGAAGCCGGACAGAGAGCTCCTACGAGCAGTACTTC.

Points on this clonotype: Because it lacks the conserved phenylalanine or tryptophan at the end, this CDR3 is likely a read error. The rearrangement uses TRBV10-3 and TRBJ1-1; maybe TRBD1 (6 bases). This CDR3 is built from 13 residues. CDR1 ENHRY and CDR2 SYGVKD come from the germline V gene. V was pared by 2 bases and J by 7 bases, with 11 bases between. The CDR3 reads CAISETGIGEAFS. The DNA of the CDR3 is TGTGCCATCAGTGAGACAGGGATAGGTGAAGCTTTCTCT.

This clonotype has a handful of counts. The V call is TRBV2, the J call TRBJ2-2; D unresolved. The CDR3 loop spans 14 amino acids. Germline V gives CDR1 SNHLY, CDR2 FYNNEI. The germline V and J ends were trimmed by 3 bases and 7 bases, with 12 bases remaining between them. CDR3 DNA: TGTGCCAGCAGTGACCTCACCTCGAGCGGGGAGCTGTTTTTT. This codes for CASSDLTSSGELFF.

In its sample, this clonotype was seen a few times. This rearrangement joins TRBV7-2 to TRBJ1-5; D perhaps matches TRBD1 (6 bases). The CDR3 covers 16 residues. Trimming took 1 base from V and 4 from J, leaving 14 bases between them. The germline V gene has CDR1 SGHTA and CDR2 FQGNSA. The DNA for the CDR3 is TGTGCCAGCAGCTTAGAGATTTACGGACAGAATCAGCCCCAGCATTTT. Translation: CASSLEIYGQNQPQHF.

Comments on this clonotype: Germline is not matched at one junction end, which may reflect a read error. The chain has TRBV2 and TRBJ2-7, with D possibly called TRBD1 or TRBD2 (5 bases each). The CDR3 totals 15 residues. Germline V gene data show CDR1 as SNHLY and CDR2 as FYNNEI. The CDR3 nucleotides read TGTGCCAGCAGTGAAACCGGGACCGAAACCTACAAGCAGTACTTC. Translating it yields CASSETGTETYKQYF.

A note on this clonotype: Just one base apart from a much larger clone, this may be a read error. The V call is TRBV4-1, the J call TRBJ1-6, with D possibly matching TRBD1 (6 bases). The CDR3 runs 13 residues. Germline values: CDR1 MGHRA, CDR2 YSYEKL. V gave up 5 bases and J gave up 9 bases, with 11 bases separating them. CDR3 region: CASSKGGGSPLHF. CDR3 nucleotide sequence: TGCGCCAGCAGCAAAGGGGGGGGTTCACCCCTCCACTTT.

This clonotype has ten or more counts. The chain is built from TRBV11-2 and TRBJ2-6; the D gene is possibly TRBD2 (7 bases). Per germline, CDR1 SGHAT and CDR2 FQNNGV. The CDR3 consists of 18 residues. With 3 bases removed from V and 1 base from J, the gap between germline ends came to 16 bases. CDR3 nucleotides: TGTGCCAGCAGCTTTATCCGGGGGGCCCTGTCTGGGGCCAACGTCCTGACTTTC. This sequence encodes CASSFIRGALSGANVLTF.

On this clonotype: It may be a read error: a sequence one base away is much more abundant. The chain uses TRBV4-3 and TRBJ2-1; unclear D gene. Germline V gene sequence: CDR1 LGHNA, CDR2 YSLEER. The CDR3 totals 13 residues. The CDR3 coding sequence is TGCGCCAGCAGCCAAGATACGGAGAATGAGAAGTTCTTC. Protein product: CASSQDTENEKFF.

This clonotype was seen once. The rearrangement links TRBV27 to TRBJ2-7; no reliable D call. The CDR3 runs 13 residues. V gave up 5 bases and J gave up 3 bases, with 11 bases separating them. Germline V gene sequence: CDR1 MNHEY, CDR2 SMNVEV (reference sequence). The CDR3 nucleotides read TGTGCCAGCAGTATCGGTACGAACTACGAGCAGTACTTC. It translates to CASSIGTNYEQYF.

On this clonotype: Just one base apart from a much larger clone, this may be a read error. The chain employs TRBV20-1 and TRBJ2-3, with 8 bases that match TRBD2. Germline trimming cut 1 base from V and 1 base from J; bases unmatched to any gene: 4. The germline CDR1 and CDR2 sequences are DFQATT and SNEGSKA (reference sequence). The CDR3 totals 15 residues. CDR3 coding DNA: TGCAGTGCTAGAGGCATTAGCGGGGGCACAGATACGCAGTATTTT. Amino acid sequence: CSARGISGGTDTQYF.

This clonotype was detected a few times. The chain joins TRBV7-9 to TRBJ1-5; D may be TRBD1 (6 bases). This CDR3 contains 14 residues. Trimming removed 8 bases at V and 0 bases at J, with 11 bases between. Germline V lookup: CDR1 SEHNR, CDR2 FQNEAQ (reference sequence). The CDR3 coding sequence is TGTGCCAGCGCCGGACAGCTTAGCAATCAGCCCCAGCATTTT. Translation: CASAGQLSNQPQHF.

Concerning this clonotype itself: It is likely a read error, because the conserved phenylalanine at the end of the CDR3 is missing. J is TRBJ2-7 and V is TRBV12-3 or TRBV12-4; the match to TRBD2 covers 7 bases. The trim removed 2 bases at V and 5 bases at J, leaving 12 bases unmatched. CDR3 size: 16 residues. The CDR3 spells CASSLRVLGGGHEQYL. CDR3 sequence (DNA): TGTGCCAGCAGTTTACGGGTTCTGGGCGGGGGACACGAGCAGTACCTC.

In this sample, this clonotype turned up many times. V usage is TRBV7-2 and J usage is TRBJ2-1, with D hard to call. The V gene lost 3 bases and the J gene lost 9 bases, with 6 bases spanning the gap. The V gene's germline CDR1 is SGHTA and CDR2 FQGNSA. This CDR3 has 11 residues. CDR3 protein: CASSFRGEQFF. For the CDR3, the DNA is TGTGCCAGCAGCTTCCGCGGTGAGCAGTTCTTC.

This clonotype was detected many times. The V call is TRBV28, the J call TRBJ1-5; unclear D gene. V gave up 4 bases and J gave up 9 bases, with 10 bases separating them. CDR1 and CDR2 (germline): MDHEN, SYDVKM. The CDR3 loop spans 12 amino acids. The CDR3 loop reads CASSSDQWPQHF. The CDR3 DNA reads as TGTGCCAGCAGTTCTGATCAGTGGCCCCAGCATTTT.

This clonotype was seen more than once but under ten times. The chain is built from TRBV30 and TRBJ1-3; D possibly corresponds to TRBD1 (5 bases). Germline lookup yields CDR1 GTSNPN and CDR2 SVGIG (reference sequence). CDR3 length: 16 amino acids. V was pared by 0 bases and J by 0 bases, with 12 bases between. In DNA form, the CDR3 reads TGTGCCTGGAGTGTCCCGACAGCTCCCTCTGGAAACACCATATATTTT. Protein: CAWSVPTAPSGNTIYF. Drawing the rest from reference TRBV30 and TRBJ1-3, the complete variable domain is SQTIHQWPATLVQPVGSPLSLECTVEGTSNPNLYWYRQAAGRGLQLLFYSVGIGQISSEVPQNLSASRPQDRQFILSSKKLLLSDSGFYLCAWSVPTAPSGNTIYFGEGSWLTVV.

In the case of this clonotype: A much larger clone differs from this one at a single base, so this may be a read error. This chain uses TRBV12-3 or TRBV12-4 with TRBJ2-7, with D unclear. The CDR3 length is 13 residues. V dropped 6 bases and J dropped 7 bases, with 16 bases sitting between them. The DNA for the CDR3 is TGTGCCAGCAGGGATTCCCTATACAATGAGCAGTACTTC. This encodes CASRDSLYNEQYF.

To note about this clonotype: A much larger clone differs from this one at a single base, so this may be a read error. The chain combines TRBV2 with TRBJ1-5; D not resolved. This CDR3 is 15 amino acids long. Germline CDR1 SNHLY, CDR2 FYNNEI. Deletions cut 1 base from V and 0 bases from J, with 7 bases between. The CDR3 reads CASSEVGYSNQPQHF. CDR3 nucleotide sequence: TGTGCCAGCAGTGAAGTAGGGTATAGCAATCAGCCCCAGCATTTT.

This clonotype was seen at least ten times. The J gene is TRBJ1-5, the V gene TRBV6-1; 8 bases line up with TRBD1. This CDR3 is 15 amino acids long. CDR1 is MNHNS, CDR2 SASEGT, per germline. The J segment lost 8 bases and the V segment lost 3 bases, leaving 9 bases of the junction unmatched. The CDR3 DNA follows: TGTGCCAGCAGTGACAGGACAGGGTCGGGTGAGCCCCAGCATTTT. Translation: CASSDRTGSGEPQHF.

This clonotype was seen a few times. The chain is built from TRBV20-1 and TRBJ2-1; TRBD2 agrees at 13 bases. The germline gives CDR1 DFQATT, CDR2 SNEGSKA (reference sequence). CDR3 length: 13 amino acids. V lost 7 bases, J lost 14 bases, and 11 bases stayed unmatched. CDR3 nucleotide sequence: TGCAGTGGTCAGACTAGCGGGAGGTTTATCGAGTTCTTC. Amino acid sequence: CSGQTSGRFIEFF.

The chain links TRBV14 to TRBJ2-7; no firm D call. Germline-derived CDR1 and CDR2 are SGHDN and FVKESK. CDR3 length: 14 amino acids. V was shortened by 2 bases and J by 6 bases, with 14 bases between the two germline ends. CDR3 sequence: CASSQYSVLGEQYF. CDR3 in DNA: TGTGCCAGCAGCCAATATTCAGTATTGGGCGAGCAGTACTTC.

Of note for this clonotype: At one of its ends the junction is not consistent with the germline gene, which may arise from a read error. The genes are TRBV4-3 and TRBJ2-6; D perhaps matches TRBD1 (7 bases). Germline lookup yields CDR1 LGHNA and CDR2 YSLEER. CDR3 length: 17 residues. CDR3 region: CAGSQGGQGAGANVLTF. In nucleotides, the CDR3 is TGCGCCGGCAGCCAAGGGGGGCAGGGGGCTGGGGCCAACGTCCTGACTTTC.

This clonotype was observed a few times. The V gene is TRBV29-1, the J gene TRBJ2-7; D is possibly TRBD2 (5 bases). Germline values: CDR1 SQVTM, CDR2 ANQGSEA. Deletions cut 4 bases from V and 2 bases from J, with 12 bases between. The length of the CDR3 is 13 residues. CDR3 sequence (DNA): TGCAGCGTTGCCCCGGGGTCCACCTACGAGCAGTACTTC. Protein: CSVAPGSTYEQYF.

Details on this clonotype: Without the conserved terminal phenylalanine or tryptophan, this CDR3 likely stems from a read error. The genes are TRBV4-1 and TRBJ2-7; 8 positions match TRBD2. Unmatched junction bases numbered 16, after V lost 5 bases and J lost 4 bases. Looked up from germline, CDR1 is MGHRA and CDR2 is YSYEKL. This CDR3 is built from 17 residues. In DNA, the CDR3 is TGCGCCAGCAGCTGGAAAGAGGTTAGCGGGATAGCTTACGAGCAGTACCTC. Translated, it gives CASSWKEVSGIAYEQYL.

This clonotype has more than one count but fewer than ten. The chain has TRBV20-1 and TRBJ1-1; D not resolved. The V gene's germline CDR1 is DFQATT and CDR2 SNEGSKA (reference sequence). The V and J ends lost 5 bases and 1 base respectively, with 14 bases between them. This CDR3 has 14 amino acids. This CDR3 reads CSAPVGSPNTEAFF. Written as DNA, the CDR3 is TGCAGTGCTCCCGTCGGGAGTCCGAACACTGAAGCTTTCTTT.

This clonotype has just a few counts. This sequence joins TRBV4-1 and TRBJ2-3; D is perhaps TRBD1 (5 bases). CDR1 is MGHRA, CDR2 YSYEKL, per germline. The V end was cut by 1 base, the J end by 4 bases, with 12 bases between. The CDR3 covers 15 residues. The CDR3 spells CASSQGLGRADTQYF. In DNA, the CDR3 is TGCGCCAGCAGCCAAGGTCTGGGCAGGGCAGATACGCAGTATTTT.

This chain joins TRBV5-1 and TRBJ2-7, with 10 bases lining up with TRBD1. There are 17 residues in the CDR3. With 0 bases clipped from V and 2 bases from J, the junction kept 8 bases outside the gene matches. Germline CDR1 and CDR2: SGHRS and YFSETQ. CDR3 residues: CASSLVPRDRGTYEQYF. DNA of the CDR3: TGCGCCAGCAGCTTGGTTCCCCGGGACAGGGGTACCTACGAGCAGTACTTC.